These T cell receptor beta chains were read from a single sample in a study of T cells in Graves' hyperthyroidism and ophthalmopathy. TCRdb called the multiplex PCR reads again in MiXCR, with one record for every CDR3 protein. This sample has over 500,000 distinct CDR3 sequences, with 46% found just once. The sample taken for sequencing was peripheral blood or thyroid tissue (not recorded which). Receptor source: an adult woman with Graves' disease, either hyperthyroidism or ophthalmopathy (not recorded which). Each CDR3 is given with its conserved first and last residue. The D gene is left open where the match is weak. The listing skips clone size in some rows; elsewhere it reads once, few, many or a size class.

TRBJ1-2 | many | TRBV4-3 | NA | TGCGCCAGCACCCTGACTCTTCGGACTAACTATGGCTACACCTTC | CASTLTLRTNYGYTF
TRBJ2-5 | many | TRBV7-9 | NA | TGTGCCAGCAGCTTATCGGAGTCCCCTCAAGAGACCCAGTACTTC | CASSLSESPQETQYF
TRBJ1-4 | few | TRBV10-3 | TRBD1 | TGTGCCATCAGTGAGATTTGGGACAGGGGGCATTCTAATGAAAAACTGTTTTTT | CAISEIWDRGHSNEKLFF
TRBJ1-2 | NA | TRBV9 | NA | TGTGCCAGCAGCTTAGACGGGGGTCCGGGCTATGGCTACACCTTC | CASSLDGGPGYGYTF
TRBJ2-7 | few | TRBV29-1 | NA | TGCAGCGTTGAAGATCACAGGGGAGGGCCCTACGAGCAGTACTTC | CSVEDHRGGPYEQYF
TRBJ2-7 | NA | TRBV11-2 | NA | TGTGCCAGCAGCCCGACAGGAGCTGGCTACGAGCAGTACTTC | CASSPTGAGYEQYF
TRBJ1-2 | few | TRBV15 | TRBD1 | TGTGCCAGCAACCCTAGGTGGAACAGGGGGCCCTATGGCTACACCTTC | CASNPRWNRGPYGYTF
TRBJ1-4 | NA | TRBV7-9 | NA | TGTGCCAGCAGCTTAGTACAGGATGAAAAACTGTTTTTT | CASSLVQDEKLFF
TRBJ2-5 | many | TRBV20-1 | NA | TGCAGTGCTAGTGAGGGGGGGCTTTACCAAGAGACCCAGTACTTC | CSASEGGLYQETQYF
TRBJ1-1 | NA | TRBV19 | NA | TGTGCCAGTAGTGTACAGGGTGGCGGCACTGAAGCTTTCTTT | CASSVQGGGTEAFF
TRBJ1-1 | NA | TRBV7-9 | TRBD1 | TGTGCCAGCAGCACCCCGGGACAGCTCTCCGAAGCTTTCTTT | CASSTPGQLSEAFF
TRBJ2-5 | few | TRBV20-1 | NA | TGCAGTGCTAAAGGACGGGGCCGCCCAGGGGAGACCCAGTACTTC | CSAKGRGRPGETQYF
TRBJ1-6 | few | TRBV29-1 | TRBD1 | TGCAGCGTTTGGGGGACAGATAATTCACCCCTCCACTTT | CSVWGTDNSPLHF
TRBJ1-1 | many | TRBV11-2 | NA | TGTGCCAGCAGCTTAAACGGTTACACTGAAGCTTTCTTT | CASSLNGYTEAFF
TRBJ1-4 | NA | TRBV11-2 | NA | TGTGCCAGCAGCTTAAATCAAGGGGATGGGGAAAAACTGTTTTTT | CASSLNQGDGEKLFF
TRBJ2-5 | NA | TRBV7-9 | TRBD2 | TGTGCCAGCAGCTTAGGGACTAGCACCCAAGAGACCCAGTACTTC | CASSLGTSTQETQYF
TRBJ1-5 | NA | TRBV6-2/TRBV6-3 | NA | TGTGCCAGCAGTTACGGAGGGATCTATCAGCCCCAGCATTTT | CASSYGGIYQPQHF
TRBJ1-1 | NA | TRBV7-6 | TRBD1 | TGTGCCAGCAGCGCCAACAGGGGATTGGGCACTGAAGCTTTCTTT | CASSANRGLGTEAFF
TRBJ1-5 | many | TRBV4-1 | NA | TGCGCCAGCAGCCAAGAAGGCCAATCCCAGCCCCAGCATTTT | CASSQEGQSQPQHF
TRBJ1-2 | NA | TRBV6-4 | TRBD1 | TGTGCCAGCAGCCGGACAGGGAATGATGGCTACACCTTC | CASSRTGNDGYTF
TRBJ2-1 | NA | TRBV19 | NA | TGTGCCAGTAGTACTGACTCCTCCCAAGGGCAGTTCTTC | CASSTDSSQGQFF
TRBJ1-5 | NA | TRBV19 | NA | TGTGCTAGAGAGGCCGGGGGGAGGAATCAGCCCCAGCATTTT | CAREAGGRNQPQHF
TRBJ2-5 | many | TRBV7-2 | NA | TGTGCCAGCAGCTTACCCGGGTCACGCAGGGAGACCCAGTACTTC | CASSLPGSRRETQYF
TRBJ1-1 | many | TRBV20-1 | NA | TGCAGTGCTACCCGCACAGCCCCCACTGAAGCTTTCTTT | CSATRTAPTEAFF
TRBJ2-3 | few | TRBV5-6 | TRBD2 | TGTGCCAGCAGCCTTCGACTAGCGGGAGGGCCGGGTACGCAGTATTTT | CASSLRLAGGPGTQYF
TRBJ1-5 | NA | TRBV30 | NA | TGTGCCTGGAGTCACGGGACACAACTAAATCAGCCCCAGCATTTT | CAWSHGTQLNQPQHF
TRBJ2-7 | NA | TRBV20-1 | TRBD2 | TGCAGTGCTAGCTCGCTAGCGGCCTACGAGCAGTACTTC | CSASSLAAYEQYF
TRBJ1-2 | NA | TRBV29-1 | NA | TGCAGCGCCCGACAGATTAACTATGGCTACACCTTC | CSARQINYGYTF
TRBJ1-1 | few | TRBV7-9 | NA | TGTGCCAGCAGCCACCGGGACGAGGGCGCTGAAGCTTTCTTT | CASSHRDEGAEAFF
TRBJ1-1 | NA | TRBV5-5 | TRBD1 | TGTGCCAGCAGCCCATGGGACAGAACCACTGAAGCTTTCTTT | CASSPWDRTTEAFF
TRBJ2-7 | NA | TRBV4-3 | TRBD1 | TGCGCCAGCAGCCTGCGACAGGGGAGCGCCTACGAGCAGTACTTC | CASSLRQGSAYEQYF
TRBJ2-7 | NA | TRBV29-1 | NA | TGCAGCTTAGCGCGGTCCGTATACGAGCAGTACTTC | CSLARSVYEQYF
TRBJ2-5 | once | TRBV11-1 | TRBD2 | TGTGCCAGCAGCTCCGGGAGGGGTCCAGAGACCCAGTACTTC | CASSSGRGPETQYF
TRBJ2-7 | many | TRBV20-1 | NA | TGCAGTGCTAGAGATTTAAGCAAGGGGTCCTACGAGCAGTACTTC | CSARDLSKGSYEQYF
TRBJ1-5 | many | TRBV7-9 | TRBD1 | TGTGCCAGCAGCATCGGGACAGCTAGCAATCAGCCCCAGCATTTT | CASSIGTASNQPQHF
TRBJ1-1 | NA | TRBV29-1 | TRBD1 | TGCAGCAGCCCGGACAGGGAAGACACTGAAGCTTTCTTT | CSSPDREDTEAFF
TRBJ1-1 | NA | TRBV7-2 | NA | TGTGCCAGCAGCCGAACTTACGGGGGTATTGGTGAGACTGAAGCTTTCTTT | CASSRTYGGIGETEAFF
TRBJ2-5 | many | TRBV7-3 | NA | TGTGCCAGCAGCCCCCCGCGCGAAGGGGGATATGAGACCCAGTACTTC | CASSPPREGGYETQYF
TRBJ1-4 | NA | TRBV7-2 | NA | TGTGCCAGCAGCTTTAGTTACGGGGGGACTGAAAAACTGTTTTTT | CASSFSYGGTEKLFF
TRBJ1-5 | NA | TRBV6-5 | NA | TGTGCCATCAGTGATAATAGGGACTCAGCAAATCAGCCCCAGCATTTT | CAISDNRDSANQPQHF
TRBJ1-3 | many | TRBV20-1 | TRBD1 | TGCAGTGCTAGAGACCGGGACAGGCAACGGTTGACGTATTTT | CSARDRDRQRLTYF
TRBJ1-6 | few | TRBV20-1 | NA | TGCAGTGCCAACGTAGGATCTGGGGTTAATTCACCCCTCCACTTT | CSANVGSGVNSPLHF
TRBJ1-1 | many | TRBV6-6 | TRBD1 | TGTGCCAGCAGTTGGGACAGTATGAACACTGAAGCTTTCTTT | CASSWDSMNTEAFF
TRBJ1-5 | NA | TRBV10-2 | NA | TGCGCCAGCAGTGAGAACAGGGAGAGCAATCAGCCCCAGCATTTT | CASSENRESNQPQHF
TRBJ1-5 | NA | TRBV13 | NA | TGTGCCAGCAGCTTAGAGATGGGGGTTTGTAGCAATCAGCCCCAGCATTTT | CASSLEMGVCSNQPQHF
TRBJ2-5 | once | TRBV7-6 | NA | TGTGCCAGCAGCCTACAGGGTAGAGGACAAGAGACCCAGTACTTC | CASSLQGRGQETQYF
TRBJ1-5 | NA | TRBV2 | NA | TGTGCCAGCAGTGAAGGAGGGAGCAATCAGCCCCAGCATTTT | CASSEGGSNQPQHF
TRBJ1-1 | NA | TRBV7-9 | NA | TGTGCCAGCAGTAAGACAGGCACTGAAGCTTTCTTT | CASSKTGTEAFF
TRBJ1-1 | NA | TRBV14 | NA | TGTGCCAGCAGCCGGGCCTCTCAATTCGGAGCTTTCTTT | CASSRASQFGAFF
TRBJ1-2 | NA | TRBV12-3/TRBV12-4 | NA | TGTGCCAGCAGCCAGACCCTACATGGCCACACCTTC | CASSQTLHGHTF
TRBJ1-3 | NA | TRBV4-1 | NA | TGCGCCAGCAGCCAAGATCCGCCATCTCACTCTGGAAACACCATATATTTT | CASSQDPPSHSGNTIYF
TRBJ2-1 | few | TRBV10-3 | NA | TGTGCCATCGGGGAAGGGGTAGGAGAGTTCTTC | CAIGEGVGEFF
TRBJ2-5 | NA | TRBV15 | TRBD2 | TGTGCCGCCAGCAGCTCGGGGGGGGGAATGGGGACCCAGTACTTC | CAASSSGGGMGTQYF
TRBJ2-7 | many | TRBV20-1 | NA | TGCAGTGCTGGCCCCTCGCGACGCGAGCAGTACTTC | CSAGPSRREQYF